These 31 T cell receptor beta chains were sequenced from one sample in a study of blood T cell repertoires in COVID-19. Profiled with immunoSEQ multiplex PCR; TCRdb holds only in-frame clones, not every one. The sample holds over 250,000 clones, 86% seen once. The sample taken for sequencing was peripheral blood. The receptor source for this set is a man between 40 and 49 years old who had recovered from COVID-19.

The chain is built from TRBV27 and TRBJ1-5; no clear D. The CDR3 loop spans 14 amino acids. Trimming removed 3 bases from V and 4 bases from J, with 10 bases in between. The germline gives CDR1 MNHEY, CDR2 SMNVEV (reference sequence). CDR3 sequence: CASSLRAVNQPQHF. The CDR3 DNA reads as TGTGCCAGCAGTTTGAGGGCAGTTAATCAGCCCCAGCATTTT.

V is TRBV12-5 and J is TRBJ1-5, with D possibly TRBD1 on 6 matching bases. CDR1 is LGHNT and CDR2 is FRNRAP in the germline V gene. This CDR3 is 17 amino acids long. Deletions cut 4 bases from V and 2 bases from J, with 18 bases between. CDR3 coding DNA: TGTGCTAGTGGTTCGATACAGGGTCCTTCCGGCAATCAGCCCCAGCATTTT. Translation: CASGSIQGPSGNQPQHF.

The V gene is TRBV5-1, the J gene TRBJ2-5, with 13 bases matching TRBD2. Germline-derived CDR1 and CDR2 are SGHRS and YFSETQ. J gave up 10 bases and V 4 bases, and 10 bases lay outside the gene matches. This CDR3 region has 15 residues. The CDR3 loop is CASSPGLAGVLRQYF. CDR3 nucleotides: TGCGCCAGCAGCCCCGGACTAGCGGGGGTATTGCGCCAGTACTTC.

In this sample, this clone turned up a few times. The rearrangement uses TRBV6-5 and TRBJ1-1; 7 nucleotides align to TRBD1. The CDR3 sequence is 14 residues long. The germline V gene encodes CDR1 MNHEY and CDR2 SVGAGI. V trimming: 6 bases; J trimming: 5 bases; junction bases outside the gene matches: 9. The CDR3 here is CASRRRTGETEAFF. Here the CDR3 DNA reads TGTGCCAGCAGACGACGGACAGGCGAGACTGAAGCTTTCTTT.

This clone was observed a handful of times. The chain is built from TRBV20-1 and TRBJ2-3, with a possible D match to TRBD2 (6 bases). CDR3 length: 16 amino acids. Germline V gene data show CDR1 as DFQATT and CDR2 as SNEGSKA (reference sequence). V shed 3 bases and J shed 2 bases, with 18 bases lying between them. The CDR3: CSASEWKEGSTDTQYF. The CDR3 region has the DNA TGCAGTGCTAGTGAATGGAAGGAGGGTTCCACAGATACGCAGTATTTT.

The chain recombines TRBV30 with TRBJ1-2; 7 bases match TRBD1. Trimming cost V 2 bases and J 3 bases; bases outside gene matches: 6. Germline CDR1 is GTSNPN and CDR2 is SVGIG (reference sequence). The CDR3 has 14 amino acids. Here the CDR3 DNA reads TGTGCCTGGAGTAAAGGGGGCGCCCACTATGGCTACACCTTC. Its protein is CAWSKGGAHYGYTF.

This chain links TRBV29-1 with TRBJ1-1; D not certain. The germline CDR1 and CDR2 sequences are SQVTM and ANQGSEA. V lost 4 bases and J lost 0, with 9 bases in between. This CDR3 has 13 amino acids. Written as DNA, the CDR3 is TGCAGCGTTGTCAGGCTCATGAACACTGAAGCTTTCTTT. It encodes CSVVRLMNTEAFF.

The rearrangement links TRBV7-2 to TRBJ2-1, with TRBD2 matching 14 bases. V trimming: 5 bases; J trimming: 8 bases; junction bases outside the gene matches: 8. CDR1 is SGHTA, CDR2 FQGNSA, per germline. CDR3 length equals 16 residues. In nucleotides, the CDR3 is TGTGCCAGCAGCCAGACTAGCGGGAGGGCCTTCGATGAGCAGTTCTTC. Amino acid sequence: CASSQTSGRAFDEQFF.

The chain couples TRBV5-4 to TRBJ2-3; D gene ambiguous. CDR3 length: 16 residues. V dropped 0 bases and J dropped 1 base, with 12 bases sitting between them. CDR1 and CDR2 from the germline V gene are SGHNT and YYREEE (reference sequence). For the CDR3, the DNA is TGTGCCAGCAGCTTGGCTCTAGGAAGAGGCACAGATACGCAGTATTTT. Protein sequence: CASSLALGRGTDTQYF.

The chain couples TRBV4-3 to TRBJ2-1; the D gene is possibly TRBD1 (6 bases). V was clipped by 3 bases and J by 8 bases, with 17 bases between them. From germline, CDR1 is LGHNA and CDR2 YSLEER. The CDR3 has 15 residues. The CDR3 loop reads CASSHIQGLGDEQFF. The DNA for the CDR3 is TGCGCCAGCAGCCATATACAGGGTTTGGGCGATGAGCAGTTCTTC.

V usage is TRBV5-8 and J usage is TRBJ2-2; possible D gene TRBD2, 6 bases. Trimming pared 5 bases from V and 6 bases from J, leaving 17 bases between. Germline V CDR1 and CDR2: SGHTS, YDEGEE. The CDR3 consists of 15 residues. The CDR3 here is CASRWDSLGSGELFF. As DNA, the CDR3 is TGTGCCAGCAGATGGGACTCCCTGGGTTCCGGGGAGCTGTTTTTT.

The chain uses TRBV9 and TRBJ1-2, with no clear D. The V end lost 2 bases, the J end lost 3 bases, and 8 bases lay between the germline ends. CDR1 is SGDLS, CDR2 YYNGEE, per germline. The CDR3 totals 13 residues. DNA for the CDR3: TGTGCCAGCAGCGTGAGGGTGGACTATGGCTACACCTTC. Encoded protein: CASSVRVDYGYTF.

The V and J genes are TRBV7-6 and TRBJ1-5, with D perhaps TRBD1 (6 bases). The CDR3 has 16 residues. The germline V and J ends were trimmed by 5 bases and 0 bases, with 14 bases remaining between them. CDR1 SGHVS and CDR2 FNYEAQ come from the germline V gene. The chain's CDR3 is CASSRGAGNSNQPQHF. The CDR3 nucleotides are TGTGCCAGCAGCCGGGGGGCCGGAAATAGCAATCAGCCCCAGCATTTT.

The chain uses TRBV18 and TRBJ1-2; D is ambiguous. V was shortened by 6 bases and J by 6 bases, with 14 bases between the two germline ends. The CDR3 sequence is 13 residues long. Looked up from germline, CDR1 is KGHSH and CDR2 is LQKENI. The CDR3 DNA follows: TGTGCCAGCTCGCGGGAGAATATGAATGGCTACACCTTC. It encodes CASSRENMNGYTF.

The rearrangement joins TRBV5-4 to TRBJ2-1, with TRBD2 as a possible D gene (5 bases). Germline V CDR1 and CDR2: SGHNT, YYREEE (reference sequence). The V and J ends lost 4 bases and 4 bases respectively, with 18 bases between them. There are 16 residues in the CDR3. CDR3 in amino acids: CASSHSRKAGYNEQFF. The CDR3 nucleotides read TGTGCCAGCAGCCATTCGCGGAAGGCGGGTTACAATGAGCAGTTCTTC.

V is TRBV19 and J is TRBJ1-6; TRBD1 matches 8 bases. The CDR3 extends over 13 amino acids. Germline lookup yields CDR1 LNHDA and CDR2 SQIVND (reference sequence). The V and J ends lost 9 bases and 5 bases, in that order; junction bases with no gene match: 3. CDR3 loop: CASGQGHNSPLHF. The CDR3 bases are TGTGCCAGCGGACAGGGCCATAATTCACCCCTCCACTTT.

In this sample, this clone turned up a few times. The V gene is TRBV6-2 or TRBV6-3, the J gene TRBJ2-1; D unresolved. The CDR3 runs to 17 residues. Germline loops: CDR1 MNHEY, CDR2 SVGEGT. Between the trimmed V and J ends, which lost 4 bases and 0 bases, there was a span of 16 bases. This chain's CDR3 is CASSSLSGSSSYNEQFF. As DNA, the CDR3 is TGTGCCAGCAGTTCCCTGTCCGGTTCGAGCTCCTACAATGAGCAGTTCTTC.

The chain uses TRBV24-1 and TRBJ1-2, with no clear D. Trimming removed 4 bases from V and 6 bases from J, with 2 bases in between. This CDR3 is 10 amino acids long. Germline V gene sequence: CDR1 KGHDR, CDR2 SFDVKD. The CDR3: CATSDNGYTF. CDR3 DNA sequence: TGTGCCACCAGTGACAATGGCTACACCTTC.

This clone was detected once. CDR3 loop: CASSEGQKNIQYF. The CDR3, as DNA: TGTGCCAGCAGTGAAGGGCAGAAAAACATTCAGTACTTC. V usage is TRBV2 and J usage is TRBJ2-4; D unresolved. CDR1 and CDR2 (germline): SNHLY, FYNNEI. This CDR3 region has 13 residues. V lost 1 base and J lost 4, with 5 bases in between.

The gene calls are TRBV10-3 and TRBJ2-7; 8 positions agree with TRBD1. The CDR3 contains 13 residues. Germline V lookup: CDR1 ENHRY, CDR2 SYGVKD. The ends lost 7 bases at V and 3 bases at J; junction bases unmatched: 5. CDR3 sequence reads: CAIKAQGGYEQYF. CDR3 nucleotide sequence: TGTGCCATCAAGGCACAGGGGGGCTACGAGCAGTACTTC.

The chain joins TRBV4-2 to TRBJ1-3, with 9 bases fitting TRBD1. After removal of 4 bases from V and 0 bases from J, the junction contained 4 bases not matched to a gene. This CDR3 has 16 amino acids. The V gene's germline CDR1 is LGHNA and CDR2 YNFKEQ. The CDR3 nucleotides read TGTGCCAGCAGCCGGGGGGGACAGGGCTCTGGAAACACCATATATTTT. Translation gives CASSRGGQGSGNTIYF.

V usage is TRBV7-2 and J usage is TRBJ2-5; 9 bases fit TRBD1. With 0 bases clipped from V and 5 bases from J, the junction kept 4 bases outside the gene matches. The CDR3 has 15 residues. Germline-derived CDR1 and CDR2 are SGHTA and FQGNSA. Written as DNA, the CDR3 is TGTGCCAGCAGCTTAGCGGACAGGGGTTCGGAGACCCAGTACTTC. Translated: CASSLADRGSETQYF.

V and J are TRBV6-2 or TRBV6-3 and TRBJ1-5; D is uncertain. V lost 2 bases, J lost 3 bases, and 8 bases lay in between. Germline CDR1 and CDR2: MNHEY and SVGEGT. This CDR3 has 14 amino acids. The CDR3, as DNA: TGTGCCAGCAGTTACGGCCTAGTCAATCAGCCCCAGCATTTT. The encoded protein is CASSYGLVNQPQHF.

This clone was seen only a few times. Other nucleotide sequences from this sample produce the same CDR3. CDR3 sequence: CASSQVPGLANTGELFF. CDR3 sequence (DNA): TGCGCCAGCAGCCAAGTCCCGGGACTAGCGAACACCGGGGAGCTGTTTTTT. The chain has TRBV4-3 and TRBJ2-2, with 8 nucleotides matching TRBD2. CDR3 size: 17 residues. V shed 1 base and J 0 bases; nucleotides not matched to a gene: 4. Germline V gives CDR1 LGHNA, CDR2 YSLEER.

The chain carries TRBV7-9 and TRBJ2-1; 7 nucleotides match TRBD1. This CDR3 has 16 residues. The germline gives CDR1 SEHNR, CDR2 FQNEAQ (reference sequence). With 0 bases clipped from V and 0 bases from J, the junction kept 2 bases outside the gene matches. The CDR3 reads CASSLARTGSYNEQFF. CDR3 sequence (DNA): TGTGCCAGCAGCTTAGCTAGGACAGGCTCCTACAATGAGCAGTTCTTC.

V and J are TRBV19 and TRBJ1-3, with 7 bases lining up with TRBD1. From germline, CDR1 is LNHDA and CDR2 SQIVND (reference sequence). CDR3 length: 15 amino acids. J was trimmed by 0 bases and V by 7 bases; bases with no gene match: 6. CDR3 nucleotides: TGTGCCAGTACCCGGGACAGCCACTCTGGAAACACCATATATTTT. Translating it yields CASTRDSHSGNTIYF.

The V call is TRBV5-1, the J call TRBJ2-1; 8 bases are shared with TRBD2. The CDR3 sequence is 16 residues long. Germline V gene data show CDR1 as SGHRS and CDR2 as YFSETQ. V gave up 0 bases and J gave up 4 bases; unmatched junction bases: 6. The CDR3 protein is CASSLALAGVYNEQFF. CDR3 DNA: TGCGCCAGCAGCTTGGCGCTAGCGGGCGTTTACAATGAGCAGTTCTTC.

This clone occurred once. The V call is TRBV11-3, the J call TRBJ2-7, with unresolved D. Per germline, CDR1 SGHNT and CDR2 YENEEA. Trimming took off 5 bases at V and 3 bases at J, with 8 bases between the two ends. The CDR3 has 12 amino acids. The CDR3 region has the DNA TGTGCCAGCAGCGGCGACAACTACGAGCAGTACTTC. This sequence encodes CASSGDNYEQYF.

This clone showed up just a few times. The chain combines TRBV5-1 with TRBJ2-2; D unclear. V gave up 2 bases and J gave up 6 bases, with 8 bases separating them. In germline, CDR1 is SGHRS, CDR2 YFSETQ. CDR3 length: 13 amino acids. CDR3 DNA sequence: TGCGCCAGCAGCTTCCTAGAGGCCGGGGAGCTGTTTTTT. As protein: CASSFLEAGELFF.

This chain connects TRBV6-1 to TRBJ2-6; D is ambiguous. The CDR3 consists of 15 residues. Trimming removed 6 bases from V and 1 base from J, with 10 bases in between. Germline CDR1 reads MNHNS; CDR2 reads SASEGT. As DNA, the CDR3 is TGTGCCAGCAGATTAGCCCTTTCTGGGGCCAACGTCCTGACTTTC. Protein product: CASRLALSGANVLTF.

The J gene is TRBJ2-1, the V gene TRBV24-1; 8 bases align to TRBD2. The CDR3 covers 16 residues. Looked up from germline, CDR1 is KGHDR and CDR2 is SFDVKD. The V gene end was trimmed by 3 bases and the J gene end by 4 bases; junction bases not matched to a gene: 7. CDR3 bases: TGTGCCACCAGTGATCATAGCGGGGCCACATACAATGAGCAGTTCTTC. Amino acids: CATSDHSGATYNEQFF.